A single sample is the source of the 26 T cell receptor beta chains below, sequenced in a study of cytomegalovirus exposure and HLA in healthy donors. TCRdb's copy holds only in-frame clones and misses some; the assay was immunoSEQ multiplex PCR. Of over 150,000 clones listed, about 82% were seen once; the top ten hold roughly 2.1%. Sequencing input: PBMCs. The receptors come from a human donor in good health.

The J gene is TRBJ1-3, the V gene TRBV25-1, with D perhaps matching TRBD1 (6 bases). Trimming pared 1 base from V and 1 base from J, leaving 14 bases between. The CDR3 has 17 residues. CDR1 is MGHDK, CDR2 SYGVNS, per germline. The CDR3 nucleotides are TGTGCCAGCAGTGAATTTGAGGGGGTTTCTTCTGGAAACACCATATATTTT. This translates into CASSEFEGVSSGNTIYF.

This clone was detected a few times. V gene TRBV7-6 combines with J gene TRBJ2-7; the D is unclear. Germline CDR1 and CDR2: SGHVS and FNYEAQ. The CDR3 runs to 13 residues. The V end was cut by 0 bases, the J end by 3 bases, with 6 bases between. CDR3 coding DNA: TGTGCCAGCAGCTTAGCGGCAAGCTACGAGCAGTACTTC. This translates into CASSLAASYEQYF.

V usage is TRBV2 and J usage is TRBJ1-2, with 8 bases lining up with TRBD1. V gave up 7 bases and J gave up 2 bases; unmatched junction bases: 18. The CDR3 covers 18 residues. CDR1 and CDR2 (germline): SNHLY, FYNNEI. CDR3 coding DNA: TGTGCCAGCAAATCTTTTTTTCTAGGGACAGGCTACAACTATGGCTACACCTTC. This codes for CASKSFFLGTGYNYGYTF. The whole variable domain, remainder taken from reference TRBV2 and TRBJ1-2, is EPEVTQTPSHQVTQMGQEVILRCVPISNHLYFYWYRQILGQKVEFLVSFYNNEISEKSEIFDDQFSVERPDGSNFTLKIRSTKLEDSAMYFCASKSFFLGTGYNYGYTFGSGTRLTVV.

The genes are TRBV6-1 and TRBJ1-3; D is uncertain. Per the germline V gene, CDR1 is MNHNS and CDR2 is SASEGT. The CDR3 is 14 amino acids. V lost 11 bases, J lost 0 bases, and 14 bases lay in between. The CDR3 DNA follows: TGTGCCGGGTCCACCGGGGTCTCTGGAAACACCATATATTTT. Translation gives CAGSTGVSGNTIYF.

The rearrangement links TRBV6-5 to TRBJ2-5; 7 bases map to TRBD2. Trimming cost V 7 bases and J 4 bases; bases outside gene matches: 6. Germline values: CDR1 MNHEY, CDR2 SVGAGI. CDR3 length: 13 amino acids. The CDR3 is CASTGGSLETQYF. In DNA form, the CDR3 reads TGTGCCAGCACGGGCGGGAGCTTAGAGACCCAGTACTTC.

The genes are TRBV6-1 and TRBJ1-2, with TRBD1 as a possible D gene (5 bases). Germline V gene sequence: CDR1 MNHNS, CDR2 SASEGT. The CDR3 sequence is 14 residues long. Trimming took off 6 bases at V and 4 bases at J, with 15 bases between the two ends. CDR3 sequence reads: CASRGTSSSYGYTF. The CDR3 bases are TGTGCCAGCAGGGGGACTTCGAGTAGCTATGGCTACACCTTC.

V and J are TRBV7-2 and TRBJ2-2; D remains ambiguous. Trimming cost V 4 bases and J 1 base, with 7 bases left between them. CDR1 and CDR2 (germline): SGHTA, FQGNSA. The CDR3 covers 14 residues. The CDR3 sequence is CASSYRWNTGELFF. Written as DNA, the CDR3 is TGTGCCAGCAGCTACCGGTGGAACACCGGGGAGCTGTTTTTT.

Here the CDR3 reads CASSSRWGQGVSEQYF. CDR3 DNA: TGCGCCAGCAGCTCACGATGGGGACAGGGAGTGAGCGAGCAGTACTTC. The gene calls are TRBV5-1 and TRBJ2-7, with 9 positions matching TRBD1. The V and J ends lost 3 bases and 6 bases, in that order; junction bases with no gene match: 13. Germline V gives CDR1 SGHRS, CDR2 YFSETQ. CDR3 length: 16 residues.

This clone was seen only once. The chain links TRBV30 to TRBJ2-1; 13 nucleotides match TRBD2. Germline V gene sequence: CDR1 GTSNPN, CDR2 SVGIG (reference sequence). This CDR3 region has 17 residues. The V segment lost 0 bases and the J segment 9 bases; nucleotides outside the gene matches: 11. The CDR3, as DNA: TGTGCCTGGAGTGTACTTCGGACTAGCGGGAGTAGTGGTGAGCAGTTCTTC. It encodes CAWSVLRTSGSSGEQFF. The variable domain in full, completed from reference TRBV30 and TRBJ2-1, reads SQTIHQWPATLVQPVGSPLSLECTVEGTSNPNLYWYRQAAGRGLQLLFYSVGIGQISSEVPQNLSASRPQDRQFILSSKKLLLSDSGFYLCAWSVLRTSGSSGEQFFGPGTRLTVL.

This clone occurred once. The chain is built from TRBV2 and TRBJ2-3; D is undetermined. Germline-derived CDR1 and CDR2 are SNHLY and FYNNEI. Trimming stripped 6 bases from V and 11 bases from J, with 12 bases between. The CDR3 runs to 11 residues. The CDR3 DNA follows: TGTGCCAGCAGGGCCGCGAGAGGGCAGTATTTT. It yields the protein CASRAARGQYF.

The chain is built from TRBV12-5 and TRBJ2-1, with 15 bases identical to TRBD2. Per the germline V gene, CDR1 is LGHNT and CDR2 is FRNRAP. V lost 2 bases, J lost 1 base, and 12 bases stayed unmatched. This CDR3 region has 21 residues. The CDR3 nucleotides read TGTGCTAGTGGTTTGACCTCCCGGACTAGCGGGGGGGCGGAGTCCTACAATGAGCAGTTCTTC. Amino acid sequence: CASGLTSRTSGGAESYNEQFF. Filled out from reference TRBV12-5 and TRBJ2-1, the complete variable domain reads DARVTQTPRHKVTEMGQEVTMRCQPILGHNTVFWYRQTMMQGLELLAYFRNRAPLDDSGMPKDRFSAEMPDATLATLKIQPSEPRDSAVYFCASGLTSRTSGGAESYNEQFFGPGTRLTVL.

V and J are TRBV6-6 and TRBJ1-1, with 7 positions matching TRBD1. Per germline, CDR1 MNHNY and CDR2 SVGAGI (reference sequence). Unmatched junction bases numbered 6, after V lost 7 bases and J lost 4 bases. The CDR3 contains 13 residues. The CDR3 protein is CASTQGGVTEAFF. CDR3 DNA: TGTGCCAGCACCCAGGGGGGTGTCACTGAAGCTTTCTTT.

The genes are TRBV11-2 and TRBJ2-1; no clear D gene. CDR1 and CDR2 from the germline V gene are SGHAT and FQNNGV. V shed 2 bases and J shed 1 base, with 12 bases lying between them. This CDR3 region has 16 residues. CDR3 protein: CASSLSGSSSYNEQFF. Written as DNA, the CDR3 is TGTGCCAGCAGCTTAAGTGGCTCCTCGTCCTACAATGAGCAGTTCTTC.

The chain couples TRBV6-1 to TRBJ1-1, with 9 bases aligning to TRBD1. The CDR3 is 14 amino acids. The germline V gene has CDR1 MNHNS and CDR2 SASEGT. With V trimmed by 7 bases and J by 4 bases, 7 bases remained unmatched. The CDR3 coding sequence is TGTGCCAGCACCCTCGACAGGGGGGCCACTGAAGCTTTCTTT. As protein: CASTLDRGATEAFF.

The chain is built from TRBV5-6 and TRBJ2-7, with TRBD1 matching over 8 bases. The CDR3 spans 15 residues. Germline CDR1 and CDR2: SGHDT and YYEEEE. J gave up 6 bases and V 0 bases, and 8 bases lay outside the gene matches. The CDR3 coding sequence is TGTGCCAGCAGCTTGGAGGACAGGGTTGGATCCGAGCAGTACTTC. It encodes CASSLEDRVGSEQYF.

The chain uses TRBV5-1 and TRBJ2-7, with D perhaps matching TRBD1 (5 bases). Trimming cost V 2 bases and J 6 bases, with 12 bases left between them. The CDR3 is 13 amino acids. In germline, CDR1 is SGHRS, CDR2 YFSETQ. The CDR3 sequence: CASSFGQGSEQYF. In DNA form, the CDR3 reads TGCGCCAGCAGCTTCGGGCAGGGTTCCGAGCAGTACTTC.

The chain carries TRBV29-1 and TRBJ2-5; the D gene is possibly TRBD2 (6 bases). The germline V gene has CDR1 SQVTM and CDR2 ANQGSEA. V shed 2 bases and J shed 4 bases, with 11 bases lying between them. The length of the CDR3 is 13 residues. This chain's CDR3 is CSVETGSRETQYF. The DNA for the CDR3 is TGCAGCGTTGAAACCGGGAGTCGAGAGACCCAGTACTTC.

As concerns this clone: Other nucleotide sequences in the sample specify the same CDR3. The chain uses TRBV29-1 and TRBJ2-7; 11 bases map to TRBD1. The CDR3 runs 13 residues. J lost 4 bases, V lost 6 bases, and 5 bases had no gene match. Germline V CDR1 and CDR2: SQVTM, ANQGSEA. The CDR3 loop reads CSVSGQGVYEQYF. The CDR3 bases are TGCAGCGTGTCGGGACAGGGGGTTTACGAGCAGTACTTC.

The V gene is TRBV5-4, the J gene TRBJ2-7, with 7 bases aligning to TRBD2. The germline CDR1 and CDR2 sequences are SGHNT and YYREEE (reference sequence). This CDR3 has 14 residues. J was trimmed by 2 bases and V by 1 base; bases with no gene match: 3. Here the CDR3 reads CASSLPREPYEQYF. CDR3 nucleotides: TGTGCCAGCAGCTTGCCGCGGGAGCCCTACGAGCAGTACTTC.

The chain joins TRBV2 to TRBJ2-1; TRBD2 matches 12 bases. CDR3 size: 16 residues. Losses at the gene ends were 6 bases for V and 2 bases for J; bases not matched to a gene: 5. Germline V gene data show CDR1 as SNHLY and CDR2 as FYNNEI. CDR3 in DNA: TGTGCCAGCAGCTTCCTAGCGGGGGGGCCCTACAATGAGCAGTTCTTC. Its protein is CASSFLAGGPYNEQFF.

The chain links TRBV7-2 to TRBJ2-1; a possible D gene is TRBD1 (6 bases). The CDR3 loop spans 13 amino acids. Trimming removed 10 bases from V and 1 base from J, with 11 bases in between. Germline loops: CDR1 SGHTA, CDR2 FQGNSA. CDR3 in amino acids: CATKQGSYNEQFF. CDR3 coding DNA: TGTGCCACCAAACAGGGTTCCTACAATGAGCAGTTCTTC.

The chain recombines TRBV1 with TRBJ2-7; the D call in the table, TRBD1, was not verified against the DNA. TRBV1 corresponds to a pseudogene. The CDR3 covers 20 residues. CDR3 DNA: TGCACCAGCAGCCTCCCCCCCGGGACAGGGACCCGAACCCGCTCCTACGAGCAGTACTTC. Translated, it gives CTSSLPPGTGTRTRSYEQYF.

The chain recombines TRBV9 with TRBJ2-1; 8 bases are shared with TRBD2. The CDR3 extends over 14 amino acids. Germline values: CDR1 SGDLS, CDR2 YYNGEE. The trim removed 0 bases at V and 4 bases at J, leaving 0 bases unmatched. CDR3 DNA: TGTGCCAGCAGCGTAGCTAGCGGGTACAATGAGCAGTTCTTC. Translating gives CASSVASGYNEQFF.

The rearrangement joins TRBV12-5 to TRBJ2-1; 9 nucleotides line up with TRBD2. After removal of 6 bases from V and 4 bases from J, the junction contained 19 bases not matched to a gene. CDR1 and CDR2 from the germline V gene are LGHNT and FRNRAP. This CDR3 is 19 amino acids long. The CDR3 DNA reads as TGTGCTAGTGGCCGGACCCCCCCGGAGACTAGCGGTCTTTACAATGAGCAGTTCTTC. This gives the protein CASGRTPPETSGLYNEQFF.

The CDR3 DNA reads as TGTGCCAGCAGCTTGTGGGGGGTTGAGCTACAAGAGACCCAGTACTTC. Protein product: CASSLWGVELQETQYF. V gene TRBV5-6 combines with J gene TRBJ2-5; D may be TRBD2 (6 bases). The CDR3 runs 16 residues. Germline V gene lookup returns CDR1 SGHDT and CDR2 YYEEEE. The V gene lost 1 base and the J gene lost 2 bases, with 15 bases spanning the gap.

The chain links TRBV14 to TRBJ1-1; possible D gene TRBD1, 5 bases. The CDR3 covers 13 residues. Germline V gene sequence: CDR1 SGHDN, CDR2 FVKESK. Trimming pared 4 bases from V and 10 bases from J, leaving 16 bases between. Here the CDR3 DNA reads TGTGCCAGCAGCCCCGTGGGGCCGACGGGAGCTTTCTTT. Amino acids: CASSPVGPTGAFF.